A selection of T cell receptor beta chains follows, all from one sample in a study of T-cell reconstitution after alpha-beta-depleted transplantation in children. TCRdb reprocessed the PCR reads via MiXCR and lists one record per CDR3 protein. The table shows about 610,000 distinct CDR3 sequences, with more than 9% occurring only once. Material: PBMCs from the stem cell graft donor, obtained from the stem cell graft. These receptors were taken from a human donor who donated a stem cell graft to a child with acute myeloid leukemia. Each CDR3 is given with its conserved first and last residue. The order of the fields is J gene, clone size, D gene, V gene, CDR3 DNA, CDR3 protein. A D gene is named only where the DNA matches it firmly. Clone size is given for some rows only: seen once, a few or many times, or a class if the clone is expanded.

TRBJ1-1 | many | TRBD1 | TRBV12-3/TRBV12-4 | TGTGCCAGCAGTTTGGGGACAGGGGTCATGAACACTGAAGCTTTCTTT | CASSLGTGVMNTEAFF
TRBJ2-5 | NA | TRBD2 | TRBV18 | TGTGCCAGCTCTCCGCTAGCGGGAGGAGGAGAGACCCAGTACTTC | CASSPLAGGGETQYF
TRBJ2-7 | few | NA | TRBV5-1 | TGCGCCAGCAGCTTCAGTAGCCACGAGCAGTACTTC | CASSFSSHEQYF
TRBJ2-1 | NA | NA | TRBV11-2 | TGTGCCAGCAGCCCCGGGCTAGCGCCCTTAGCCTACAATGAGCAGTTCTTC | CASSPGLAPLAYNEQFF
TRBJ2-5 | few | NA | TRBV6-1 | TGTGCCAGCATACAGGGTAAAGAGACCCAGTACTTC | CASIQGKETQYF
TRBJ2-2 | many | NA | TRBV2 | TGTGCCAGCAGCCTTTTTTCCGGGAGGAACACCGGGGAGCTGTTTTTT | CASSLFSGRNTGELFF
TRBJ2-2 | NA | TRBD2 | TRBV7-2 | TGTGCCAGCAGCTTTGGGACTACCGCCGGGGAGCTGTTTTTT | CASSFGTTAGELFF
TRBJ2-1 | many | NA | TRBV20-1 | TGCAGTGCGAGGATCCCTCGGCTAGCGCAGTACAATGAGCAGTTCTTC | CSARIPRLAQYNEQFF
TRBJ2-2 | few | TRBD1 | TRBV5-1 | TGCGCCAGCAGCTTCACAGGGGTCGCCGGGGAGCTGTTTTTT | CASSFTGVAGELFF
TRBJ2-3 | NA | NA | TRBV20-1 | TGCAGTGCTAGAGTCAACACAGATACGCAGTATTTT | CSARVNTDTQYF
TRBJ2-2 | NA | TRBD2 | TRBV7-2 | TGTGCCAGCAGCTCTAGCGGGAGTGTCACCGGGGAGCTGTTTTTT | CASSSSGSVTGELFF
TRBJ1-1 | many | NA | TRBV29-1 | TGCAGCGTCGGCCAACAGGGGAACACTGAAGCTTTCTTT | CSVGQQGNTEAFF
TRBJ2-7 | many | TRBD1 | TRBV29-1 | TGCAGCGCCAACAGGGGGCGCAGCAACGAGCAGTACTTC | CSANRGRSNEQYF
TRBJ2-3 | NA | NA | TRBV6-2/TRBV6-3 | TGTGCCAGCAGTTACGATACGCGCGCCCCTAGCACAGATACGCAGTATTTT | CASSYDTRAPSTDTQYF
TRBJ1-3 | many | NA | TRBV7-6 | TGTGCCAGCAGCTTAAGGGGAGGCCTCTCTGGAAACACCATATATTTT | CASSLRGGLSGNTIYF
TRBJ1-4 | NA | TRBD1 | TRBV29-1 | TGCAGCGTCCGGACAGGCTATGAAAAACTGTTTTTT | CSVRTGYEKLFF
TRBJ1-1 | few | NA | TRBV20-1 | TGCAGTGCTAGAGATCGCGTGACAGGCCGCGGCACTGAAGCTTTCTTT | CSARDRVTGRGTEAFF
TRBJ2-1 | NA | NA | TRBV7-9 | TGTGCCAGCAGCCAGGCAGCGGGTACCTACAATGAGCAGTTCTTC | CASSQAAGTYNEQFF
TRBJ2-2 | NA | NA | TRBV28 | TGTGCCAGCAGACTAAGGGGCAGGGCGAACACCGGGGAGCTGTTTTTT | CASRLRGRANTGELFF
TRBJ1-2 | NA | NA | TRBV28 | TGTGCCAGCAGCCCTGGGACTTTTGGCTACACCTTC | CASSPGTFGYTF
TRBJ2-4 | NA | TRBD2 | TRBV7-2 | TGTGCCAGCAGCTTAGCCGGCGGTAGCGGGTCCCTTCTGTACTTC | CASSLAGGSGSLLYF
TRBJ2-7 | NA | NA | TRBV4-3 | TGCGCCAGCAGCCAAGGGGACATCCAGAGCGAGCAGTACTTC | CASSQGDIQSEQYF
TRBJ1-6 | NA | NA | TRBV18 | TGTGCCAGCTCACGGGGGGAGTTTAATTCACCCCTCCACTTT | CASSRGEFNSPLHF
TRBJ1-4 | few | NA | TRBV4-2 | TGTGCCAGCAGCCCTTACTGGCAGGGGAGAAAACTGTTTTTT | CASSPYWQGRKLFF
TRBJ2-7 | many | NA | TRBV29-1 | TGCAGCGTTAGGAAACCCGCCTCCTACGAGCAGTACTTC | CSVRKPASYEQYF
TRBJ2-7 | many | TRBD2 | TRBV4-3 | TGCGCCAGCAGCGAAGACTCTAGCGGGACATACGAGCAGTACTTC | CASSEDSSGTYEQYF
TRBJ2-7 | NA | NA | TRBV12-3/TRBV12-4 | TGTGCCAGCAATCGGGACACCGTCTCCTACGAGCAGTACTTC | CASNRDTVSYEQYF
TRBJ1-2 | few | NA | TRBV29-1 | TGCAGCGTACGGGGGCTGGATGGCTACACCTTC | CSVRGLDGYTF
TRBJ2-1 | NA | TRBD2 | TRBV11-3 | TGTGCCAGCAGCTTATCAGCGGGAGGGCAAGACAATGAGCAGTTCTTC | CASSLSAGGQDNEQFF
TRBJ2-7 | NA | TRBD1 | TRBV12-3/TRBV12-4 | TGTGCCAGCAGGGTACAGGGGGCGCCATTCTACGAGCAGTACTTC | CASRVQGAPFYEQYF
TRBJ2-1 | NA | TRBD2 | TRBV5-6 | TGTGCCAGCAGCTTGCGAAGACTAGCTCAGTTCTTC | CASSLRRLAQFF
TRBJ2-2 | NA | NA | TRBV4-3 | TGCGCCAGCAGCCAAGTCGTCAGGGGCCCCGGGGAGCTGTTTTTT | CASSQVVRGPGELFF
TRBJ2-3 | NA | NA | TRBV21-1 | TGTGCCAGCATTTCACCGGAGTGGGCGGCACCAGATACGCAGTATTTT | CASISPEWAAPDTQYF
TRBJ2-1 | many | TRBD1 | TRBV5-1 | TGCGCCAGCAGCGACGGGACAGGGGGTAACAATGAGCAGTTCTTC | CASSDGTGGNNEQFF
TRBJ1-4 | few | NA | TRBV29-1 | TGCAGCGCTGCAGGGGATGAAAAACTGTTTTTT | CSAAGDEKLFF
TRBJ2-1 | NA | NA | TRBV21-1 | TGTGCCAGCAGCAAAGTAGCGGGAGGGTACAATGAGCAGTTCTTC | CASSKVAGGYNEQFF